This T cell receptor (beta chain) is from a study of tissue T cells after allogeneic stem cell transplantation. Details on this clone: What it binds is not known. The gene names here belong to mouse. The read falls 1 residue short of the CDR3 end, and the missing part is taken from the germline J gene.

This sample's time point: mouse harvest day 14 after allogeneic transplant. Mouse grafts combined 10^7 T-cell-depleted bone marrow cells with 10^6 splenic CD5+ T cells. Mice had MHC-mismatched B6 into BALB/c GVHD, sampled day 7 or 14. The assay was immunoSEQ multiplex PCR, and TCRdb's table has in-frame clones only and misses some. The sample has about 640 clones; 45% are singletons. Study-level points and caveats: The patient cohort was small and clinically heterogeneous, with limited sampling depth.

Germline V gene sequence: CDR1 KGHTA, CDR2 FQNQQP. This CDR3 has 13 amino acids. This TCR was recovered from a female BALB/c mouse given C57BL/6 T cells with graft-versus-host disease after an allogeneic hematopoietic cell transplant. The V call is TRBV23, the J call TRBJ1-1; the D call of TRBD1 is as the table states it, not checked on the DNA. The specimen was liver tissue. The CDR3 here is CSSMGQTNTEVFF. The covered CDR3 bases are TGCTCCAGCATGGGACAAACAAACACAGAAGTCTTC.